Below, 3 T cell receptor beta chains from the same sample are listed, as sequenced in a study of vaccination and CD4 T cells after COVID-19. Their specific antigens are unknown. Cultured CD4+ T-cell DNA underwent Oncomine TCR Beta short-read sequencing. TCRdb fed the PCR reads into MiXCR, producing one record per CDR3 protein. In the table there are tens of thousands of distinct CDR3 sequences, about 35% of which are singletons. Described time point: late sampling 161 to 241 days after vaccination in three convalescent patients. Indicated treatment: approximately 9-day PBMC culture with coronavirus spike peptide pools or control peptides (ViraFEST assay). The sequencing here drew on CD4+ T cells from blood, cultured in vitro, taken about 7 months after SARS-CoV-2 vaccination. All receptors come from a human donor who had recovered from COVID-19.

This clonotype was seen a handful of times. This chain connects TRBV7-3 to TRBJ2-1; tentatively, D is TRBD1 (6 bases). The CDR3 spans 13 residues. The germline V and J ends were trimmed by 5 bases and 5 bases, with 10 bases remaining between them. Germline-derived CDR1 and CDR2 are SGHTA and FQGTGA. CDR3 bases: TGTGCCAGCAGCAGATACAGGGACAATGAGCAGTTCTTC. This codes for CASSRYRDNEQFF. The complete variable domain, with remaining parts taken from reference TRBV7-3 and TRBJ2-1, reads GAGVSQTPSNKVTEKGKYVELRCDPISGHTALYWYRQSLGQGPEFLIYFQGTGAADDSGLPNDRFFAVRPEGSVSTLKIQRTERGDSAVYLCASSRYRDNEQFFGPGTRLTVL.

This clonotype was observed a handful of times. The genes are TRBV19 and TRBJ1-5, with 7 bases fitting TRBD1. There are 13 residues in the CDR3. After removal of 7 bases from V and 7 bases from J, the junction contained 7 bases not matched to a gene. CDR1 and CDR2 from the germline V gene are LNHDA and SQIVND (reference sequence). This CDR3 reads CASTSDRTQPQHF. In DNA, the CDR3 is TGTGCCAGTACCTCGGACAGGACCCAGCCCCAGCATTTT.

The chain couples TRBV7-2 to TRBJ1-2, with 7 nucleotides matching TRBD1. Germline loops: CDR1 SGHTA, CDR2 FQGNSA. This CDR3 is 15 amino acids long. V dropped 5 bases and J dropped 5; count of bases not matched to a gene: 11. This CDR3 is CASSEDRASLYGYTF. The CDR3 DNA reads TGTGCCAGCAGCGAAGACAGGGCTTCCCTTTATGGCTACACCTTC.